The sequence of this T cell receptor (beta chain) was determined in a study of metastatic and nonmetastatic thyroid tumors (TCRdb year 2020). Context from the whole study: The researchers compared repertoires between peripheral blood samples and tumor or nodule tissue samples from patients with malignant or benign thyroid disease. General findings and caveats noted by the study authors: In both blood and tumor samples, malignant tumors were reported to have significantly higher TCR beta diversity than benign nodules.

Measured from the cysteine to the phenylalanine, the CDR3 is 16 residues long. CDR3 DNA is the only sequence kept; it has 48 bases, read in frame from the first base. V was cut back by 0 bases and J by 1 base, leaving a gap of 10 bases between them. None of the patients had been given any treatment before thyroid surgery. The study retrospectively analysed patient clinical samples collected from about 2012 to 2018 using T-cell receptor beta sequencing. This clone was counted at least ten times. The specificity of this receptor is unknown. No much larger clone exists at a distance of one base, and base qualities are not known. The method was PCR. TCRdb shows the sequencer as Illumina HiSeq 4000. High-throughput sequencing was used to profile the CDR3 region of the TCR beta-chain in every patient. Concerning the study's data processing: Drawing on CDR3 differences between clinicopathological groups, the researchers built a classifier meant to tell apart patients with distant-metastatic papillary thyroid cancer. To measure repertoire diversity the researchers used the Shannon index, while the Morisita-Horn index served to gauge how similar the tumor and blood repertoires were. TCRdb took the public reads, trimmed them with fastp at Q25, ran MiXCR for clone calling and kept in-frame beta chains. These V and J calls rely on TCRdb rather than the paper's analysis. This sample comprises roughly 15,000 clones, approximately 30% of them detected only once. The ten largest clonotypes hold 22% of the sample.

The clonotype originates from a female donor with papillary thyroid cancer or a benign thyroid nodule (not recorded which). Some clones in this sample may be carry-over from other donors' samples. The chain couples TRBV12-3 or TRBV12-4 to TRBJ2-4; no D gene call is confident. The specimen was tumor tissue. The sequenced DNA: TGTGCCAGCAGTTTAGCTGGGTTCAGGGCCAAAAACATTCAGTACTTC. It translates to CASSLAGFRAKNIQYF.